This T cell receptor beta chain stems from a study of cytomegalovirus exposure and HLA in healthy donors. General study results and limits: Reports indicated that the classifier achieved high specificity and sensitivity in diagnosing cytomegalovirus status. The investigators catalogued 150 to 200 TCR beta chains as cytomegalovirus-associated.

Sequenced by immunoSEQ multiplex PCR; TCRdb stores in-frame clones only, minus some. Among over 150,000 clones listed, over 85% were seen once. A word on this clone: Its antigen is still unknown.

Separation from the approximately 710-subject first cohort characterized the roughly 120-subject validation cohort, to which the donors belonged. V was pared by 9 bases and J by 3 bases, with 11 bases between. This CDR3 contains 12 residues. Germline-derived CDR1 and CDR2 are LNHDA and SQIVND (reference sequence). This clonotype was obtained from a woman between 18 and 29 years old in good health and CMV-seropositive. The chain combines TRBV19 with TRBJ1-1; D ambiguous. Material for sequencing was PBMCs. The CDR3 region has the DNA TGTGCCAGGGGCCTCCCGGACACTGAAGCTTTCTTT. This gives the protein CARGLPDTEAFF.